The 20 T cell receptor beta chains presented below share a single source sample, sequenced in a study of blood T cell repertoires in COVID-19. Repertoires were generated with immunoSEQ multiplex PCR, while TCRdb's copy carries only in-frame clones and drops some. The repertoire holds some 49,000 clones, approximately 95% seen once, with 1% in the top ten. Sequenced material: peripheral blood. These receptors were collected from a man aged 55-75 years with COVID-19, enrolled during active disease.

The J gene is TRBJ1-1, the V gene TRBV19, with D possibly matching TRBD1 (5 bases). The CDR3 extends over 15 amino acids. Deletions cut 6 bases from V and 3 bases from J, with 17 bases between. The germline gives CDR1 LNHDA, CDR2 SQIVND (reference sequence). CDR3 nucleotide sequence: TGTGCCAGTAGGCCCAGGGTCGGATCGGACACTGAAGCTTTCTTT. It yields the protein CASRPRVGSDTEAFF.

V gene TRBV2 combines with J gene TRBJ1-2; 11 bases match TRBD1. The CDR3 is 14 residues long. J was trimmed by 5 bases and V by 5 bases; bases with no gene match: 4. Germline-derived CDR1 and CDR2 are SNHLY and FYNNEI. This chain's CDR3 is CASSSGQGAYGYTF. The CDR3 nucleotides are TGTGCCAGCAGTTCCGGACAGGGGGCTTATGGCTACACCTTC. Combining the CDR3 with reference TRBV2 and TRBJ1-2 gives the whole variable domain EPEVTQTPSHQVTQMGQEVILRCVPISNHLYFYWYRQILGQKVEFLVSFYNNEISEKSEIFDDQFSVERPDGSNFTLKIRSTKLEDSAMYFCASSSGQGAYGYTFGSGTRLTVV.

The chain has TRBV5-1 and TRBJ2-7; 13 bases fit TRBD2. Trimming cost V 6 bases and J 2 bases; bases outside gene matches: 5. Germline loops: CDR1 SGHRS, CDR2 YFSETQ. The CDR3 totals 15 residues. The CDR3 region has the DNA TGCGCCAGCACCCAGGGACTAGCGGGAACCTACGAGCAGTACTTC. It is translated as CASTQGLAGTYEQYF.

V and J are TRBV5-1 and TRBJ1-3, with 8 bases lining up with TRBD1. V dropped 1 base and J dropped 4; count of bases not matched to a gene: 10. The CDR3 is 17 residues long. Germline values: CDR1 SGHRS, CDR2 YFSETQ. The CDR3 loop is CASSLHSGGPQGNTIYF. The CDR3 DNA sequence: TGCGCCAGCAGCTTGCACTCAGGGGGCCCTCAAGGAAACACCATATATTTT.

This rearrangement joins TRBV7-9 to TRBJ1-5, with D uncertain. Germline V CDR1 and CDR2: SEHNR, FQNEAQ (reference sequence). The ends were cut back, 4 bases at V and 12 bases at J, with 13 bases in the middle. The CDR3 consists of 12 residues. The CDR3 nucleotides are TGTGCCAGCAGCTCGACTCTTTCGCACCAGCATTTT. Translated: CASSSTLSHQHF.

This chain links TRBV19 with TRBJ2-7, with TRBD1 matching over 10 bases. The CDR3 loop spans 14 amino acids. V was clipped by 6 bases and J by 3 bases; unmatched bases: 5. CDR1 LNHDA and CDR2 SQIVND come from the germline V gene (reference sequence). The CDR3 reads CASRRTGGYYEQYF. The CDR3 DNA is TGTGCCAGTAGAAGGACAGGGGGATACTACGAGCAGTACTTC.

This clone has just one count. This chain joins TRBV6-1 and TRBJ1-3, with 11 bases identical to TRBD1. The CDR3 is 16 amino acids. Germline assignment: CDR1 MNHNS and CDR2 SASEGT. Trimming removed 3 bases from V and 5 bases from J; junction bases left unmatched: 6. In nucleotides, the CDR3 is TGTGCCAGCAGTGATGGACAGGGGGCCGCTAGAAACACCATATATTTT. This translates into CASSDGQGAARNTIYF.

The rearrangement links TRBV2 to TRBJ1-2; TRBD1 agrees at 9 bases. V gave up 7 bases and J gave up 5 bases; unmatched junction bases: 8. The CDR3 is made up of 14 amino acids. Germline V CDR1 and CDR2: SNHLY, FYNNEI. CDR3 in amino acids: CASTRTGDLYGYTF. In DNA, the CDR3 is TGTGCCAGCACTAGGACAGGGGATTTGTATGGCTACACCTTC.

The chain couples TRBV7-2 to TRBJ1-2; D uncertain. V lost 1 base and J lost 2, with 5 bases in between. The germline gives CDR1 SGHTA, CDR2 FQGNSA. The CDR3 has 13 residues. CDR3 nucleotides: TGTGCCAGCAGCTTAGGGCGGAACTATGGCTACACCTTC. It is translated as CASSLGRNYGYTF.

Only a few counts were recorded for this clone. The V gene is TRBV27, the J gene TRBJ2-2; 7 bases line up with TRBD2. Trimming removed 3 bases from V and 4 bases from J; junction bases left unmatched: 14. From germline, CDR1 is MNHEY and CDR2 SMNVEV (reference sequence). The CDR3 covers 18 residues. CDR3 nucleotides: TGTGCCAGCAGTTTCGAGACTAGCACGTTCGGTGGCACCGGGGAGCTGTTTTTT. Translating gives CASSFETSTFGGTGELFF.

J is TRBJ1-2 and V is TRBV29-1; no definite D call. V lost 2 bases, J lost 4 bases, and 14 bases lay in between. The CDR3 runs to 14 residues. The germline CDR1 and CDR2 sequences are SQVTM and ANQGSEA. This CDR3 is CSVEPGGSGYGYTF. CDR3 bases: TGCAGCGTTGAACCTGGAGGCTCGGGCTATGGCTACACCTTC.

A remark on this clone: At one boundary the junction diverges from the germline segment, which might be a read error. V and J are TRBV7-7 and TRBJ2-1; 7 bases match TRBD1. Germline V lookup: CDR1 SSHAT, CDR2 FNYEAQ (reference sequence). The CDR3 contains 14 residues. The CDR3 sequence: CASSRDREADEQFF. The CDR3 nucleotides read TGTGCTAGCAGCCGCGACAGGGAAGCTGATGAGCAGTTCTTC.

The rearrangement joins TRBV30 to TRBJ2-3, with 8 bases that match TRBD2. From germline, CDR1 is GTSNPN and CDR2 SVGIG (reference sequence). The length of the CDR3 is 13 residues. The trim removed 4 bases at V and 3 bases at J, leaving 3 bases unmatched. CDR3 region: CAWTSGRTDTQYF. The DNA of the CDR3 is TGTGCCTGGACAAGCGGGAGAACAGATACGCAGTATTTT.

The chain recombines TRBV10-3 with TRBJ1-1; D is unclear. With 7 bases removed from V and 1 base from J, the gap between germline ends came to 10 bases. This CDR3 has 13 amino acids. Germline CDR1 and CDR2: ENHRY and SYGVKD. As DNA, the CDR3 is TGTGCCATCAACCGCGACAAGAACACTGAAGCTTTCTTT. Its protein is CAINRDKNTEAFF.

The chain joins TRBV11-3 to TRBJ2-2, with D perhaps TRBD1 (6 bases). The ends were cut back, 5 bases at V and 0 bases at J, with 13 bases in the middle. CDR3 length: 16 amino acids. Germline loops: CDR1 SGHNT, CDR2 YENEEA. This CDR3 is CASSGVTGANTGELFF. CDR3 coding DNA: TGTGCCAGCAGCGGGGTGACAGGAGCGAACACCGGGGAGCTGTTTTTT. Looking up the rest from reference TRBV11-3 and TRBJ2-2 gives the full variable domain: EAGVVQSPRYKIIEKKQPVAFWCNPISGHNTLYWYLQNLGQGPELLIRYENEEAVDDSQLPKDRFSAERLKGVDSTLKIQPAELGDSAVYLCASSGVTGANTGELFFGEGSRLTVL.

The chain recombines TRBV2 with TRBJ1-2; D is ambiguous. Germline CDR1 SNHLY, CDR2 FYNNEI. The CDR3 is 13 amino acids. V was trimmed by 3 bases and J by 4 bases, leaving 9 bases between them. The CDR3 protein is CASSERGIYGYTF. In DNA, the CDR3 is TGTGCCAGCAGTGAGCGCGGGATCTATGGCTACACCTTC.

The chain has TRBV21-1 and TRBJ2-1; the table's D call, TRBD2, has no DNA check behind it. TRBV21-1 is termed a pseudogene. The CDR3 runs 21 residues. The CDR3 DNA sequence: TGTGCCAGCAGCAAAGCCATGCCGGGGACTAGCGGGAGGGCCTCATACAATGAGCAGTTCTTC. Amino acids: CASSKAMPGTSGRASYNEQFF.

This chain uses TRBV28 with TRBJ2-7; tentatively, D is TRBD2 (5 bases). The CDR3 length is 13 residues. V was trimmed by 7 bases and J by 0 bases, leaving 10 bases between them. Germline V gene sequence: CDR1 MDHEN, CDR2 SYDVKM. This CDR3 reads CASNPLASYEQYF. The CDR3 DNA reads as TGTGCCAGCAACCCCCTAGCCTCCTACGAGCAGTACTTC.

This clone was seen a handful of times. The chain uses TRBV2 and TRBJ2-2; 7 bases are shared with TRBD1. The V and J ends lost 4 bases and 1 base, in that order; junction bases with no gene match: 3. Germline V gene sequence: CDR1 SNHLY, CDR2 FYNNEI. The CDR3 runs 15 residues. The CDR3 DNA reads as TGTGCCAGCAGTGGGCAGGGGGTGAACACCGGGGAGCTGTTTTTT. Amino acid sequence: CASSGQGVNTGELFF.

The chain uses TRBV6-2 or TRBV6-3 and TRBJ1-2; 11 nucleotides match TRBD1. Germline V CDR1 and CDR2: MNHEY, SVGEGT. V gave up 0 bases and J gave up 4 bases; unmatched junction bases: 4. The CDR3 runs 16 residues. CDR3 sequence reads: CASSYSDRGLGYGYTF. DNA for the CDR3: TGTGCCAGCAGTTACTCGGACAGGGGGCTCGGCTATGGCTACACCTTC.